The 17 T cell receptor beta chains reported below all come from one sample, sequenced in a study of T cell responses to AZD1222 COVID-19 vaccine. Clones were read by immunoSEQ multiplex PCR, and TCRdb kept only the in-frame ones, dropping some. The data show about 100,000 clones, roughly 86% seen once. The sequencing here drew on peripheral blood, taken on day 0 of MenACWY control vaccination. The receptors derive from an adult in good health.

J is TRBJ1-2 and V is TRBV9, with TRBD1 matching 7 bases. V lost 1 base to trimming and J lost 0 bases; unmatched junction nucleotides: 3. The germline gives CDR1 SGDLS, CDR2 YYNGEE. This CDR3 is 15 amino acids long. As DNA, the CDR3 is TGTGCCAGCAGCGTACAGGGGGACTCTAACTATGGCTACACCTTC. This translates into CASSVQGDSNYGYTF. The variable domain in full, completed from reference TRBV9 and TRBJ1-2, reads DSGVTQTPKHLITATGQRVTLRCSPRSGDLSVYWYQQSLDQGLQFLIQYYNGEERAKGNILERFSAQQFPDLHSELNLSSLELGDSALYFCASSVQGDSNYGYTFGSGTRLTVV.

This chain joins TRBV28 and TRBJ1-5; D is ambiguous. This CDR3 is 17 amino acids long. V lost 6 bases and J 6 bases, leaving 24 bases between the germline ends. The germline V gene encodes CDR1 MDHEN and CDR2 SYDVKM. The CDR3: CASSPLKTSRMSQPQHF. The CDR3 nucleotides read TGTGCCAGCAGCCCCCTGAAGACAAGCCGAATGAGTCAGCCCCAGCATTTT. The entire variable domain, with the rest obtained from reference TRBV28 and TRBJ1-5, is as follows: DVKVTQSSRYLVKRTGEKVFLECVQDMDHENMFWYRQDPGLGLRLIYFSYDVKMKEKGDIPEGYSVSREKKERFSLILESASTNQTSMYLCASSPLKTSRMSQPQHFGDGTRLSIL.

The J gene is TRBJ2-7, the V gene TRBV5-1; possibly TRBD1 or TRBD2 for D (6 bases each). CDR1 and CDR2 from the germline V gene are SGHRS and YFSETQ. V was clipped by 4 bases and J by 5 bases, with 16 bases between them. The CDR3 totals 14 residues. The CDR3 is CASSPVGGRDEQYF. As DNA, the CDR3 is TGCGCCAGCAGCCCTGTTGGGGGGCGCGACGAGCAGTACTTC.

This chain connects TRBV30 to TRBJ2-3; D remains ambiguous. The CDR3 runs 12 residues. Trimming removed 2 bases from V and 2 bases from J, with 5 bases in between. Germline V CDR1 and CDR2: GTSNPN, SVGIG (reference sequence). The DNA for the CDR3 is TGTGCCTGGAGTTCATCCACAGATACGCAGTATTTT. Residues: CAWSSSTDTQYF.

This chain connects TRBV4-2 to TRBJ2-2; TRBD2 aligns across 7 bases. The CDR3 is 14 amino acids. Germline lookup yields CDR1 LGHNA and CDR2 YNFKEQ. V lost 4 bases to trimming and J lost 10 bases; unmatched junction nucleotides: 9. CDR3 sequence (DNA): TGTGCCAGCAGCCCCGCTTGGGAGGGAGTGGAGCTGTTTTTT. This translates into CASSPAWEGVELFF.

This clone showed up just once. The chain combines TRBV28 with TRBJ2-7, with unresolved D. The CDR3 totals 12 residues. CDR1 MDHEN and CDR2 SYDVKM come from the germline V gene. The germline V and J ends were trimmed by 7 bases and 3 bases, with 10 bases remaining between them. CDR3 amino acids: CASTTGNYEQYF. The CDR3 DNA is TGTGCCAGCACAACGGGTAACTACGAGCAGTACTTC. Complete variable domain (other parts from reference TRBV28 and TRBJ2-7): DVKVTQSSRYLVKRTGEKVFLECVQDMDHENMFWYRQDPGLGLRLIYFSYDVKMKEKGDIPEGYSVSREKKERFSLILESASTNQTSMYLCASTTGNYEQYFGPGTRLTVT.

This clone was counted a single time. V is TRBV19 and J is TRBJ1-5, with D maybe TRBD1 (5 bases). V lost 7 bases and J 6 bases, leaving 16 bases between the germline ends. CDR1 LNHDA and CDR2 SQIVND come from the germline V gene (reference sequence). The CDR3 contains 14 residues. CDR3 amino acids: CASTQRDRSQPQHF. CDR3 coding DNA: TGTGCCAGTACCCAACGAGACAGATCTCAGCCCCAGCATTTT.

The chain uses TRBV5-1 and TRBJ2-3; 8 bases are shared with TRBD1. Germline CDR1 SGHRS, CDR2 YFSETQ. With V trimmed by 4 bases and J by 1 base, 8 bases remained unmatched. CDR3 length equals 16 residues. The CDR3 DNA reads TGCGCCAGCAGCACCACGACGGGACAGGGCACAGATACGCAGTATTTT. It specifies CASSTTTGQGTDTQYF.

The chain carries TRBV4-3 and TRBJ1-1; TRBD1 might be the D (5 bases). The CDR3 consists of 14 residues. Looked up from germline, CDR1 is LGHNA and CDR2 is YSLEER. Between the trimmed V and J ends, which lost 5 bases and 4 bases, there was a span of 14 bases. The CDR3 DNA reads TGCGCCAGCAGCTACAAACTGGGGACCACTGAAGCTTTCTTT. The encoded protein is CASSYKLGTTEAFF.

In DNA, the CDR3 is TGTGCCAGTGCTAAGGAGGGGGAGAACTATGGCTACACCTTC. It translates to CASAKEGENYGYTF. The genes are TRBV3-1 (or the pseudogene TRBV3-2) and TRBJ1-2, with a weak D call TRBD1 (6 bases). The germline CDR1 and CDR2 sequences are LGHDT and YNNKEL (reference sequence). The CDR3 is made up of 14 amino acids. The germline V and J ends were trimmed by 9 bases and 2 bases, with 16 bases remaining between them.

The chain recombines TRBV19 with TRBJ1-2; D is unclear. The V gene lost 5 bases and the J gene lost 8 bases, with 12 bases spanning the gap. The CDR3 covers 12 residues. Looked up from germline, CDR1 is LNHDA and CDR2 is SQIVND (reference sequence). The CDR3 region has the DNA TGTGCCAGTAGTCCCTCTGCGGGGGGCTACACCTTC. It is translated as CASSPSAGGYTF.

J is TRBJ2-3 and V is TRBV18; D gene ambiguous. Germline CDR1 KGHSH, CDR2 LQKENI. This CDR3 comprises 13 residues. V was pared by 3 bases and J by 6 bases, with 10 bases between. The CDR3 here is CASSPGHGDTQYF. CDR3 nucleotide sequence: TGTGCCAGCTCACCGGGTCATGGGGATACGCAGTATTTT. Using reference TRBV18 and TRBJ2-3 for the parts outside the CDR3, the full variable domain is NAGVMQNPRHLVRRRGQEARLRCSPMKGHSHVYWYRQLPEEGLKFMVYLQKENIIDESGMPKERFSAEFPKEGPSILRIQQVVRGDSAAYFCASSPGHGDTQYFGPGTRLTVL.

The chain couples TRBV11-3 to TRBJ2-2; 12 bases align to TRBD1. Germline V gene sequence: CDR1 SGHNT, CDR2 YENEEA. After removal of 5 bases from V and 5 bases from J, the junction contained 12 bases not matched to a gene. This CDR3 region has 18 residues. CDR3: CASSPTWGQGARTGELFF. The CDR3 DNA reads TGTGCCAGCAGCCCCACTTGGGGACAGGGGGCGCGGACCGGGGAGCTGTTTTTT. Filled out from reference TRBV11-3 and TRBJ2-2, the complete variable domain reads EAGVVQSPRYKIIEKKQPVAFWCNPISGHNTLYWYLQNLGQGPELLIRYENEEAVDDSQLPKDRFSAERLKGVDSTLKIQPAELGDSAVYLCASSPTWGQGARTGELFFGEGSRLTVL.

The gene calls are TRBV16 and TRBJ2-7, with 13 nucleotides matching TRBD2. Trimming cost V 0 bases and J 2 bases; bases outside gene matches: 1. CDR1 and CDR2 from the germline V gene are KGHSY and FQNENV. The length of the CDR3 is 16 residues. In nucleotides, the CDR3 is TGTGCCAGCAGCCAATCGGGACTAGCGGGGACCTACGAGCAGTACTTC. Its translation is CASSQSGLAGTYEQYF.

V and J are TRBV7-2 and TRBJ2-1; 13 bases are shared with TRBD2. The CDR3 contains 15 residues. CDR1 is SGHTA and CDR2 is FQGNSA in the germline V gene. The V segment lost 4 bases and the J segment 5 bases; nucleotides outside the gene matches: 2. The CDR3 spells CASSWGLAGHNEQFF. Here the CDR3 DNA reads TGTGCCAGCAGCTGGGGACTAGCGGGACACAATGAGCAGTTCTTC.

This rearrangement joins TRBV28 to TRBJ1-5; 7 nucleotides agree with TRBD1. The CDR3 has 12 amino acids. From germline, CDR1 is MDHEN and CDR2 SYDVKM. The junction had 6 bases not matched to a gene; V was cut back by 5 bases and J by 11 bases. This chain's CDR3 is CASSTSRGTQHF. The CDR3 coding sequence is TGTGCCAGCAGTACATCCAGGGGGACCCAGCATTTT.

This chain joins TRBV28 and TRBJ1-2; TRBD1 aligns across 7 bases. The CDR3 runs to 14 residues. The ends lost 5 bases at V and 4 bases at J; junction bases unmatched: 7. Germline V gene data show CDR1 as MDHEN and CDR2 as SYDVKM. The CDR3 nucleotides read TGTGCCAGCAGTCCCTCGGGGACAGCCTATGGCTACACCTTC. Translating gives CASSPSGTAYGYTF.